The present entry profiles one T cell receptor (beta chain) with its context. The same CDR3 can be traced to other DNA sequences in this sample. The data stem from a study of Ad26.COV2.S vaccination and SARS-CoV-2 variants. Across the study: Ad26.COV2.S, an intramuscular injection, was given once or twice 56 days apart.

The CDR3 is 13 amino acids. Germline lookup yields CDR1 SGHTA and CDR2 FQGNSA. After removal of 5 bases from V and 4 bases from J, the junction contained 5 bases not matched to a gene. This table comes from immunoSEQ multiplex PCR, and its TCRdb copy is limited to in-frame clones, with some not included. The sample lists more than 300,000 clones; 86% were seen once. This sample's treatment: 15 to 20 received Ad26.COV2.S at low or high dose, single or two shots; a few received placebo; per-sample allocation not given. Repertoires come from day 63 after the first vaccine or placebo injection. It was an adult aged 18-55 years in Boston who was the donor.

The specimen was peripheral blood, collected in a trial of Ad26.COV2.S vaccine versus placebo. The clonotype comes from a person between 18 and 65 years old who received the Ad26.COV2.S COVID-19 vaccine or a placebo. J is TRBJ2-7 and V is TRBV7-2; the match to TRBD1 covers 7 bases. In DNA, the CDR3 is TGTGCCAGCAGCAGGGACAGTTATTACGAGCAGTACTTC. Encoded protein: CASSRDSYYEQYF. Using reference TRBV7-2 and TRBJ2-7 for the parts outside the CDR3, the full variable domain is GAGVSQSPSNKVTEKGKDVELRCDPISGHTALYWYRQSLGQGLEFLIYFQGNSAPDKSGLPSDRFSAERTGGSVSTLTIQRTQQEDSAVYLCASSRDSYYEQYFGPGTRLTVT.